Listed below are T cell receptor beta chains from one sample, sequenced in a study of beta chain features in type 1 diabetes. The table came from immunoSEQ multiplex PCR; TCRdb's copy has only in-frame clones and leaves some out. The sample holds around 250,000 clones, about 23% seen once. The specimen was naive CD4+ T cells from blood. The receptors stem from a woman under 40 with type 1 diabetes. Each CDR3 is given with its conserved first and last residue. Each record gives: J gene, D gene, V gene, CDR3 protein. The D gene is left open where the match is weak.

J: TRBJ2-6
D: .
V: TRBV7-6
CDR3: CASSELDSSGANVLTF

J: TRBJ2-3
D: .
V: TRBV18
CDR3: CASSPQGSSTDTQYF

J: TRBJ1-4
D: .
V: TRBV30
CDR3: CAWTTVANEKLFF

J: TRBJ1-3
D: .
V: TRBV30
CDR3: CAHGAGNTIYF

J: TRBJ2-1
D: .
V: TRBV7-9
CDR3: CASSHPSDNEQFF

J: TRBJ2-7
D: TRBD2
V: TRBV4-1
CDR3: CASRPGLAAYEQYF

J: TRBJ2-5
D: .
V: TRBV28
CDR3: CASSLDGQTQYF

J: TRBJ2-3
D: .
V: TRBV6-6
CDR3: CASSYSDNTDTQYF

J: TRBJ1-5
D: .
V: TRBV4-1
CDR3: CASSQDSRNQPQHF

J: TRBJ1-1
D: .
V: TRBV29-1
CDR3: CSVEEGLWTEAFF

J: TRBJ1-1
D: .
V: TRBV9
CDR3: CASSVGTANTEAFF

J: TRBJ2-1
D: TRBD2
V: TRBV5-4
CDR3: CASSLGREAEQFF

J: TRBJ2-7
D: .
V: TRBV5-1
CDR3: CASSFSNEQYF

J: TRBJ2-1
D: TRBD2
V: TRBV13
CDR3: CASSFPTSGVLDEQFF

J: TRBJ2-1
D: .
V: TRBV5-1
CDR3: CASSLPGNPYNEQFF

J: TRBJ2-5
D: .
V: TRBV28
CDR3: CASSYPQMETQYF

J: TRBJ2-5
D: .
V: TRBV5-1
CDR3: CASSRLSWVAGETQYF

J: TRBJ1-1
D: .
V: TRBV30
CDR3: CAWNWGGLDTEAFF

J: TRBJ2-1
D: .
V: TRBV9
CDR3: CASSVGLGGSGYNEQFF

J: TRBJ2-7
D: TRBD1
V: TRBV28
CDR3: CASRGTGGAYEQYF

J: TRBJ1-2
D: .
V: TRBV9
CDR3: CASSVGSPRGGYTF

J: TRBJ2-5
D: TRBD2
V: TRBV4-1
CDR3: CASSQDPAGRQGTQYF

J: TRBJ2-5
D: TRBD2
V: TRBV29-1
CDR3: CSVSGLGETQYF

J: TRBJ2-6
D: TRBD1
V: TRBV19
CDR3: CASTRQGILGVLTF

J: TRBJ1-1
D: .
V: TRBV19
CDR3: CASAAGAGWTEAFF

J: TRBJ2-4
D: .
V: TRBV19
CDR3: CASSIGGENIQYF

J: TRBJ1-3
D: .
V: TRBV29-1
CDR3: CSVQPQGSGNTIYF

J: TRBJ2-3
D: TRBD2
V: TRBV5-1
CDR3: CASSTGLAGVADTQYF

J: TRBJ1-2
D: TRBD1
V: TRBV29-1
CDR3: CSCTRQGSDGYTF

J: TRBJ2-2
D: .
V: TRBV5-4
CDR3: CASSLGLGDTGELFF

J: TRBJ2-3
D: TRBD2
V: TRBV4-1
CDR3: CASSRARGLGVADTQYF

J: TRBJ2-2
D: TRBD1
V: TRBV5-6
CDR3: CASSHQQGARTGELFF

J: TRBJ2-3
D: TRBD1
V: TRBV4-2
CDR3: CASSQIGGQVGDTQYF

J: TRBJ2-2
D: .
V: TRBV27
CDR3: CASSPWQVTGELFF

J: TRBJ2-5
D: TRBD1
V: TRBV2
CDR3: CASTRQGVETQYF

J: TRBJ2-4
D: .
V: TRBV19
CDR3: CASSILGSLAKNIQYF

J: TRBJ1-5
D: TRBD1
V: TRBV30
CDR3: CAWSVPGQYNQPQHF

J: TRBJ2-2
D: .
V: TRBV5-1
CDR3: CASSLRSGQGGELFF

J: TRBJ1-4
D: TRBD1
V: TRBV18
CDR3: CASSPLGTGGTISGKLFF

J: TRBJ2-1
D: .
V: TRBV5-1
CDR3: CASSQGQLYNEQFF

J: TRBJ1-1
D: .
V: TRBV5-1
CDR3: CASSYPADTEAFF

J: TRBJ1-2
D: .
V: TRBV6-5
CDR3: CASSTRTASSYGYTF

J: TRBJ2-3
D: TRBD2
V: TRBV19
CDR3: CASSTAGVKTSTDTQYF

J: TRBJ2-2
D: .
V: TRBV15
CDR3: CATSSQGTGELFF

J: TRBJ1-1
D: .
V: TRBV7-2
CDR3: CASSSHAATNTEAFF

J: TRBJ2-1
D: TRBD2
V: TRBV29-1
CDR3: CSVFTSDLYNEQFF

J: TRBJ2-3
D: TRBD2
V: TRBV5-1
CDR3: CASSLRLAASTDTQYF

J: TRBJ2-7
D: .
V: TRBV21-1
CDR3: CASSKIGKSYEQYF